A selection of T cell receptor beta chains follows, all from one sample in a study of PD-1 blockade in classical Hodgkin lymphoma. Sequencing was performed with immunoSEQ multiplex PCR; in TCRdb, only in-frame clones are kept and a portion is missing. The data hold 25,000 to 35,000 clones, with 60% to 75% observed a single time. This material consisted of peripheral blood mononuclear cells (PBMCs), taken before the second cycle of nivolumab. These receptors originate from a human donor with classical Hodgkin lymphoma. The CDR3 runs from the conserved cysteine through the conserved F or W. The order of the fields is clone size, V gene, D gene, J gene, CDR3 DNA, CDR3 protein. D genes are given only for firm matches. Clone size appears in some rows only: once, few, many, or a class for an expanded clone.

.	TRBV6-1	.	TRBJ2-5	TGTGCCAGCAGTGAAGGGGACACCTCCCCACGGACCCAGTACTTC	CASSEGDTSPRTQYF
.	TRBV5-1	.	TRBJ1-5	TGCGCCAGCAGCCCCGACTGGGGCAATCAGCCCCAGCATTTT	CASSPDWGNQPQHF
.	TRBV19	.	TRBJ2-7	TGTGCCAGTAGTATGTTGGGGTCCTACGAGCAGTACTTC	CASSMLGSYEQYF
.	TRBV5-3	TRBD2	TRBJ2-1	TGTGCCAGCAGCTTGGTAGCGGGGTACAACAATGAGCAGTTCTTC	CASSLVAGYNNEQFF
.	TRBV10-3	TRBD1	TRBJ2-3	TGTGCCATCAAATCGGGACAGGGATACACAGATACGCAGTATTTT	CAIKSGQGYTDTQYF
.	TRBV19	.	TRBJ1-3	TGTGCCAGTAGTTTGGGCCGAGGAAACACCATATATTTT	CASSLGRGNTIYF
once	TRBV28	.	TRBJ1-2	TGTGCCAGCAGCTCACGGTCCGATTATGGCTACACCTTC	CASSSRSDYGYTF
few	TRBV6-1	TRBD2	TRBJ2-3	TGTGCCAGCAGTGTTTCTAGCGGGAGTCGGACAGATACGCAGTATTTT	CASSVSSGSRTDTQYF
.	TRBV2	.	TRBJ2-7	TGTGCCAGCAGTGAGGGGGTGATTCCACCCTACTTC	CASSEGVIPPYF
.	TRBV19	.	TRBJ2-7	TGTGCCAGTAGTACCCTCGGATCGTCCGAGCAGTACTTC	CASSTLGSSEQYF
.	TRBV29-1	.	TRBJ2-1	TGCAGCGTTTTTGGGGGTGACAATGAGCAGTTCTTC	CSVFGGDNEQFF
.	TRBV6-5	TRBD1	TRBJ2-1	TGTGCCAGCAGTCTCTCAGGGGGTAATGAGCAGTTCTTC	CASSLSGGNEQFF
.	TRBV6-1	.	TRBJ1-5	TGTGCCAGTCGCGGGGGGGGCGGTCAGCCCCAGCATTTT	CASRGGGGQPQHF
few	TRBV9	.	TRBJ2-2	TGTGCCAGCAGCGTACGGCCGAACACCGGGGAGCTGTTTTTT	CASSVRPNTGELFF
.	TRBV6-5	.	TRBJ2-2	TGTGCCAGCAGAGACGGGGAGCTGTTTTTT	CASRDGELFF
.	TRBV7-9	TRBD2	TRBJ2-3	TGTGCCAGCAGCCTCGGACTAGCGGGCACAGATACGCAGTATTTT	CASSLGLAGTDTQYF
few	TRBV28	.	TRBJ1-4	TGTGCCAGCAGTGAGAGGGGTGGCGAAAAACTGTTTTTT	CASSERGGEKLFF
few	TRBV11-2	.	TRBJ2-1	TGTGCCAGCAGCTTAACCGACTACAATGAGCAGTTCTTC	CASSLTDYNEQFF
.	TRBV6-5	.	TRBJ2-1	TGTGCCAGCAGCCCTACTTATAACTCCTACAATGAGCAGTTCTTC	CASSPTYNSYNEQFF
.	TRBV28	.	TRBJ1-5	TGTGCCAGCAGCATCCAGGCTGGGAGTCATCAGCCCCAGCATTTT	CASSIQAGSHQPQHF
.	TRBV19	.	TRBJ2-1	TGTGCCAGTACCCTTAGGGTCGGGTCCTACAATGAGCAGTTCTTC	CASTLRVGSYNEQFF
.	TRBV6-6	.	TRBJ2-2	TGTGCCAGCAGGGGCATCAACACCGGGGAGCTGTTTTTT	CASRGINTGELFF
.	TRBV15	.	TRBJ2-3	TGTGCCACCAGCAGCCAGCTAGCGAGTGGGGATACGCAGTATTTT	CATSSQLASGDTQYF
.	TRBV15	.	TRBJ2-7	TGTGCCACCAGCAGAAGGGCAGGGTTTTACGAGCAGTACTTC	CATSRRAGFYEQYF
.	TRBV6-6	TRBD1	TRBJ1-1	TGTGCCAGCAGACCCCGACAGGGGAACACTGAAGCTTTCTTT	CASRPRQGNTEAFF
.	TRBV2	.	TRBJ2-7	TGTGCCAGCAGTGAAGCGCTTGTGGGGATAACCTACGAGCAGTACTTC	CASSEALVGITYEQYF
few	TRBV28	.	TRBJ2-7	TGTGCCGTTCGGGAAACCTACGAGCAGTACTTC	CAVRETYEQYF
.	TRBV5-1	.	TRBJ1-2	TGCGCCAGCAGCGCCCAGGGGACTCACTATGGCTACACCTTC	CASSAQGTHYGYTF
.	TRBV19	.	TRBJ2-3	TGTGCCAGTAGTATAGGACCCAGGGGGGCAGATACGCAGTATTTT	CASSIGPRGADTQYF
.	TRBV19	.	TRBJ1-6	TGTGCCAGTAGTGTTCGGGGGCCGGGATCACCCCTCCACTTT	CASSVRGPGSPLHF
.	TRBV11-2	.	TRBJ2-2	TGTGCCAGCAGCTTAGTTGTGGCGAACACCGGGGAGCTGTTTTTT	CASSLVVANTGELFF
.	TRBV6-5	.	TRBJ1-1	TGTGCCAGCAGTTACTCCCGGGGCGCGAACACTGAAGCTTTCTTT	CASSYSRGANTEAFF
.	TRBV6-6	.	TRBJ1-1	TGTGCCAGCAGCACTCACGGAGGCGTGGATGCTTTCTTT	CASSTHGGVDAFF
.	TRBV19	.	TRBJ2-1	TGTGCCAGTAGTTGGAGGGTGGGCGGCGCATCCTACAATGAGCAGTTCTTC	CASSWRVGGASYNEQFF
.	TRBV7-9	.	TRBJ2-5	TGTGCCAGCAGCCCAGACCGAGGGACCCAGTACTTC	CASSPDRGTQYF
many	TRBV18	.	TRBJ2-3	TGTGCCAGCTCACCATACGCAGATACGCAGTATTTT	CASSPYADTQYF
medium-sized	TRBV5-5	TRBD1	TRBJ2-7	TGTGCCAGCAGCTTTATGGGACAGGACTACGAGCAGTACTTC	CASSFMGQDYEQYF
.	TRBV6-5	TRBD1	TRBJ2-7	TGTGCCACCTCGACAGGGACCGAGCAGTACTTC	CATSTGTEQYF
.	TRBV28	TRBD2	TRBJ2-1	TGTGCCAGCAGTCAGACTAGCGGGACTTTCTCCTACAATGAGCAGTTCTTC	CASSQTSGTFSYNEQFF